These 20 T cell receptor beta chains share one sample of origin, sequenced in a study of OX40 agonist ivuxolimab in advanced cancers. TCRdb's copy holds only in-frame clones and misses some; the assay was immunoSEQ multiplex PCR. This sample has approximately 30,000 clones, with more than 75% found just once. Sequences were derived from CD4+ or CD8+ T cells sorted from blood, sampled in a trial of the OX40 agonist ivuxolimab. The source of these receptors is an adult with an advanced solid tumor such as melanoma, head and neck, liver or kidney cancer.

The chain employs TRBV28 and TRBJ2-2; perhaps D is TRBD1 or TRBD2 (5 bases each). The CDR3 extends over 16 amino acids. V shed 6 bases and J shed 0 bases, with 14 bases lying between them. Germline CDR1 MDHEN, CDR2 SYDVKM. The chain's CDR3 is CASSRGKRTNTGELFF. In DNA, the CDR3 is TGTGCCAGCAGCCGGGGCAAGAGGACGAACACCGGGGAGCTGTTTTTT.

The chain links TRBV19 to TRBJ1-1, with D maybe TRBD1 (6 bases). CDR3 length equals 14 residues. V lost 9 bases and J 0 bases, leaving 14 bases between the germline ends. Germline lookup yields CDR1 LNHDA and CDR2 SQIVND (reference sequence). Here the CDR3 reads CASRWGPMNTEAFF. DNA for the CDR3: TGTGCCAGCAGATGGGGGCCAATGAACACTGAAGCTTTCTTT.

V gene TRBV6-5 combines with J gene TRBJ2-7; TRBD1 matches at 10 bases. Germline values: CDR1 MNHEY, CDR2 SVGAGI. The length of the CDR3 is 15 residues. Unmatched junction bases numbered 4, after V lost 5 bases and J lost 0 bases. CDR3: CASSPGTGVSYEQYF. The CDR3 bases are TGTGCCAGCAGTCCGGGGACAGGGGTCTCCTACGAGCAGTACTTC.

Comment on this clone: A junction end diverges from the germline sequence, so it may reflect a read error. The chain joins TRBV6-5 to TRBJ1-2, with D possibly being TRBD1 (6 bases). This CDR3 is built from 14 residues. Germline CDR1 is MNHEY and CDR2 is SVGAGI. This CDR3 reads CATSNGYRVDGYTF. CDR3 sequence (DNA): TGTGCCACCAGTAACGGGTACAGGGTAGATGGCTACACCTTC.

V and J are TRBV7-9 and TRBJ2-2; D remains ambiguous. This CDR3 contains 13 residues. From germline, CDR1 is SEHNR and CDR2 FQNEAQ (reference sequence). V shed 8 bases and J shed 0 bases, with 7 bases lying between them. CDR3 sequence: CASERPNTGELFF. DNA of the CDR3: TGTGCCAGCGAGCGCCCGAACACCGGGGAGCTGTTTTTT. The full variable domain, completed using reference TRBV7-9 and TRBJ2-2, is DTGVSQNPRHKITKRGQNVTFRCDPISEHNRLYWYRQTLGQGPEFLTYFQNEAQLEKSRLLSDRFSAERPKGSFSTLEIQRTEQGDSAMYLCASERPNTGELFFGEGSRLTVL.

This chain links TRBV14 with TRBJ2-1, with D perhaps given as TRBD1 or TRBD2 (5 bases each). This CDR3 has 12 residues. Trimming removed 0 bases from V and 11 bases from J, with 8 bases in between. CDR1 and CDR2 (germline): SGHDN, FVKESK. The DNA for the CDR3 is TGTGCCAGCAGCCAAGAGCCGGGACAGCAGTTCTTC. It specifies CASSQEPGQQFF.

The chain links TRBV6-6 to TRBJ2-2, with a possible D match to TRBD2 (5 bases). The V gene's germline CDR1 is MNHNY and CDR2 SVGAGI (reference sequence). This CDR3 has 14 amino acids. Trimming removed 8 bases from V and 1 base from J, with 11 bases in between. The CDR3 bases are TGTGCCAGCGAAGATAGCGTGAACACCGGGGAGCTGTTTTTT. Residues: CASEDSVNTGELFF.

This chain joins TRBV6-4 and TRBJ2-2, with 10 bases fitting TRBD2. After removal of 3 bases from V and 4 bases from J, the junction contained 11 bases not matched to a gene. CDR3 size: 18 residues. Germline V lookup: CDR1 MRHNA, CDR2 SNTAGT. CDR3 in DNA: TGTGCCAGCAGTGATGGGCTAGCGGGAGAAGGACCCACCGGGGAGCTGTTTTTT. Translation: CASSDGLAGEGPTGELFF.

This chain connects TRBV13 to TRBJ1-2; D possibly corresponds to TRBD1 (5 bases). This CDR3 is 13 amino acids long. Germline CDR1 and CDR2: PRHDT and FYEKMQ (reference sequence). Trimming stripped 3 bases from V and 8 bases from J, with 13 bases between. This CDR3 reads CASSFGQGNGYTF. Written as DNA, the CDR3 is TGTGCCAGCAGCTTCGGGCAGGGAAACGGCTACACCTTC.

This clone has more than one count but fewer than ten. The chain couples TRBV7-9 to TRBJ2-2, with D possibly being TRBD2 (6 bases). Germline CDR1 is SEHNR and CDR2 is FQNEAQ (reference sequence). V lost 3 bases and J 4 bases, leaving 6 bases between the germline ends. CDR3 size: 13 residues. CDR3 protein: CASSFGGTGELFF. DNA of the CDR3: TGTGCCAGCAGCTTCGGGGGCACCGGGGAGCTGTTTTTT.

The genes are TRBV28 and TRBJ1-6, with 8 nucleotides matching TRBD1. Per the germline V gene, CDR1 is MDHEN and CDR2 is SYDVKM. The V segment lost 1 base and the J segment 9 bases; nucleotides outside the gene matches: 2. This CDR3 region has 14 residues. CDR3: CASSLSRGLSPLHF. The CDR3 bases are TGTGCCAGCAGTTTATCCAGGGGGCTTTCACCCCTCCACTTT. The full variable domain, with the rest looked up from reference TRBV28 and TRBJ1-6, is DVKVTQSSRYLVKRTGEKVFLECVQDMDHENMFWYRQDPGLGLRLIYFSYDVKMKEKGDIPEGYSVSREKKERFSLILESASTNQTSMYLCASSLSRGLSPLHFGNGTRLTVT.

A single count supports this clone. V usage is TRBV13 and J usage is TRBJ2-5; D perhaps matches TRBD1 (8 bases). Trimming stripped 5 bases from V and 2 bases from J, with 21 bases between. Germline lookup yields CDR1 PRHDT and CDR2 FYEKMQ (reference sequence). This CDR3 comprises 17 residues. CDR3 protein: CASSGRTGRDTQETQYF. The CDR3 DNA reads TGTGCCAGCAGCGGCAGGACAGGGAGGGACACACAAGAGACCCAGTACTTC.

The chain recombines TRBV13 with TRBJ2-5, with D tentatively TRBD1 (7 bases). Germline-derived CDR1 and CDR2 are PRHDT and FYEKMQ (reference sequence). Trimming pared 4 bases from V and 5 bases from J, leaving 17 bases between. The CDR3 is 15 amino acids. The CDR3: CASSSEGQSQETQYF. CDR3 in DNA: TGTGCCAGCAGCTCGGAGGGACAGTCCCAGGAGACCCAGTACTTC.

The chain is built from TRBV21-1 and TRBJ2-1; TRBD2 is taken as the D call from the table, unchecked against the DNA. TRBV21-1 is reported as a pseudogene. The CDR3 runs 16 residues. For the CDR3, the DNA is TGTGCCAGCAGCAAAGACCCAGCGGGGGATCACAATGAGCAGTTCTTC. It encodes CASSKDPAGDHNEQFF.

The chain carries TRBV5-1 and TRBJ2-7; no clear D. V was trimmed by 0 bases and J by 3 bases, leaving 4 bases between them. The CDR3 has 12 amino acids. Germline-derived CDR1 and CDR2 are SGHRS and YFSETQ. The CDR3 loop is CASSLVGYEQYF. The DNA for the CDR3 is TGCGCCAGCAGCTTGGTCGGCTACGAGCAGTACTTC.

The DNA for the CDR3 is TGTGCCAGCAGTTTAGGGGACTACCGCACAGATACGCAGTATTTT. This translates into CASSLGDYRTDTQYF. The chain links TRBV27 to TRBJ2-3; TRBD2 agrees at 7 bases. V lost 2 bases, J lost 1 base, and 3 bases stayed unmatched. Germline values: CDR1 MNHEY, CDR2 SMNVEV (reference sequence). This CDR3 spans 15 amino acids.

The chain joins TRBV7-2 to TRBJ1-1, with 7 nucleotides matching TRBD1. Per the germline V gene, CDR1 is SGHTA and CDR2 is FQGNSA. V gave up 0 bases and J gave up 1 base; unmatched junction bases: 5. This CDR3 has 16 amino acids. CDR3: CASSLASDRRNTEAFF. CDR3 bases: TGTGCCAGCAGCTTAGCTTCGGACAGGCGGAACACTGAAGCTTTCTTT.

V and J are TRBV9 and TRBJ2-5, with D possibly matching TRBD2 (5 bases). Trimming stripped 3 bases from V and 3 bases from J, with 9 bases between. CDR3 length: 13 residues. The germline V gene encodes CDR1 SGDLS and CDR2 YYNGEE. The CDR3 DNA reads TGTGCCAGCAGCGGGACTCCGGAAGAGACCCAGTACTTC. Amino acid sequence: CASSGTPEETQYF.

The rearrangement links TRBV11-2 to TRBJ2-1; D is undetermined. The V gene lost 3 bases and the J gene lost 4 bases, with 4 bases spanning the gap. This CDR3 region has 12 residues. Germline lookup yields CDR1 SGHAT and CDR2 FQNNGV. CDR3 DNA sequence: TGTGCCAGCAGCTTGGGGTACAATGAGCAGTTCTTC. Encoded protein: CASSLGYNEQFF.

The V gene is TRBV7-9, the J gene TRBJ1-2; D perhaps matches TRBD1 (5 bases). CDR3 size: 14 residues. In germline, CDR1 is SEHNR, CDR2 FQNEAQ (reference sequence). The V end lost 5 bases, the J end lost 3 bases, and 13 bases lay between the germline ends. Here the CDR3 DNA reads TGTGCCAGCAGCGCCGCCAGGGTCGACTATGGCTACACCTTC. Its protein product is CASSAARVDYGYTF.